This TCR beta chain was recorded in a study of post-analysis software for immune sequencing data. There are 14 residues in the CDR3. The V segment lost 5 bases and the J segment 1 base; nucleotides outside the gene matches: 3. The germline CDR1 and CDR2 sequences are MNHEY and SVGAGI. Unique molecular identifiers had been added to the TCR beta cDNA libraries. TCRdb re-called the PCR reads with MiXCR, one entry per CDR3 protein. The sample consists of under 200,000 distinct CDR3 sequences, around 36% of them appearing once. This clonotype was recorded a few times. The sample was blood, taken after autologous hematopoietic stem cell transplantation. The chain has TRBV6-5 and TRBJ1-2; the match to TRBD1 covers 8 bases. The TCR comes from a girl aged 5 to 17 with multiple sclerosis. CDR3 sequence reads: CASSKGQVNYGYTF. The CDR3 nucleotides are TGTGCCAGCAGTAAGGGACAGGTTAACTATGGCTACACCTTC.